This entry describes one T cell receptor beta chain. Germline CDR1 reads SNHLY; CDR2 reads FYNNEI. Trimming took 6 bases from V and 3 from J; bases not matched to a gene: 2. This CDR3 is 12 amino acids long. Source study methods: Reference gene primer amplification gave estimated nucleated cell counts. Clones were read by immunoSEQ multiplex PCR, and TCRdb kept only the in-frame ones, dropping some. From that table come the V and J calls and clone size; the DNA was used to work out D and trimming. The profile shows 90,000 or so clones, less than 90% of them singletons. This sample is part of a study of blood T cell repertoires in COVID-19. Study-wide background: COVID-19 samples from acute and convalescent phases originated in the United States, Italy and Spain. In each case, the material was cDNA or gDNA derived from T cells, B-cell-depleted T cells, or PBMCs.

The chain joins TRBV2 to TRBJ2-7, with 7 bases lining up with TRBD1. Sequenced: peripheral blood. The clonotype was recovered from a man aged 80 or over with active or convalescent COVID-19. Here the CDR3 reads CASRGDSYEQYF. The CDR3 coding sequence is TGTGCCAGCAGGGGGGACAGCTACGAGCAGTACTTC.